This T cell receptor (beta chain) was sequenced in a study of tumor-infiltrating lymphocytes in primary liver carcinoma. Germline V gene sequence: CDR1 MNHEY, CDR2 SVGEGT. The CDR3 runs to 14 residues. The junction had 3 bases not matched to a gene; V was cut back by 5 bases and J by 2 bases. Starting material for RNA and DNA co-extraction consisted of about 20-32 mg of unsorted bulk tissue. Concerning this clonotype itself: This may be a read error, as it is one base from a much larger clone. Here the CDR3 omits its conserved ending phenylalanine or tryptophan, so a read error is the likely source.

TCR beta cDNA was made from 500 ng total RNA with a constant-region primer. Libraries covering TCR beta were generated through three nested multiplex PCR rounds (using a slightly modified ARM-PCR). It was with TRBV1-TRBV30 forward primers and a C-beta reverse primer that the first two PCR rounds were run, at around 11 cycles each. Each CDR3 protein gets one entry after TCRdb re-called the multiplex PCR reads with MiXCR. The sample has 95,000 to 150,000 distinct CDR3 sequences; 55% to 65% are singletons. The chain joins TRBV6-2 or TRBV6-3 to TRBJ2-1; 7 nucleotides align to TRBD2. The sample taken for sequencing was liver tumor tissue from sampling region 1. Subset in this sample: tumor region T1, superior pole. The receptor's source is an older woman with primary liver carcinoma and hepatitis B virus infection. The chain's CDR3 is CASSLAVPYNEQFL. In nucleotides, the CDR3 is TGTGCCAGCAGTCTAGCGGTCCCCTACAATGAGCAGTTCCTC.